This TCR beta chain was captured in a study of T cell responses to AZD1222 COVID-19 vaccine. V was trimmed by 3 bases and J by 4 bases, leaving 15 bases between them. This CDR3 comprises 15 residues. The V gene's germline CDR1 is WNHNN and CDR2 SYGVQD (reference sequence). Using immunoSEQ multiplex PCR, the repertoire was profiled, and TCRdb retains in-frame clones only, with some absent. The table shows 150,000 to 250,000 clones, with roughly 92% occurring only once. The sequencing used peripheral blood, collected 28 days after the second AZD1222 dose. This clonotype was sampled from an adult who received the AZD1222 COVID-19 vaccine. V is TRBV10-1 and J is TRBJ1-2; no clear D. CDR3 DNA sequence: TGCGCCAGCAGTGATAAGGCAGACGATACCTATGGCTACACCTTC. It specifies CASSDKADDTYGYTF.